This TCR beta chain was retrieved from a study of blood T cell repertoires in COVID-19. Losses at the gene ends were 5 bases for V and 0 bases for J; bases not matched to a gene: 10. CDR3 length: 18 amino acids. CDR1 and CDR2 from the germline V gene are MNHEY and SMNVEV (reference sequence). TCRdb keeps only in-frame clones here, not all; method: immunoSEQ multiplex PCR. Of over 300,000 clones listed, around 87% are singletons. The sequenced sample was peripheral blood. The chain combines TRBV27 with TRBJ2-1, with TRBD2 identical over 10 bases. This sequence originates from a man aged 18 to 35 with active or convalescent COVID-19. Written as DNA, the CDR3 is TGTGCCAGCAGTACCTGGACTAGCGGCGCCCACTCCTACAATGAGCAGTTCTTC. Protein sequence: CASSTWTSGAHSYNEQFF.